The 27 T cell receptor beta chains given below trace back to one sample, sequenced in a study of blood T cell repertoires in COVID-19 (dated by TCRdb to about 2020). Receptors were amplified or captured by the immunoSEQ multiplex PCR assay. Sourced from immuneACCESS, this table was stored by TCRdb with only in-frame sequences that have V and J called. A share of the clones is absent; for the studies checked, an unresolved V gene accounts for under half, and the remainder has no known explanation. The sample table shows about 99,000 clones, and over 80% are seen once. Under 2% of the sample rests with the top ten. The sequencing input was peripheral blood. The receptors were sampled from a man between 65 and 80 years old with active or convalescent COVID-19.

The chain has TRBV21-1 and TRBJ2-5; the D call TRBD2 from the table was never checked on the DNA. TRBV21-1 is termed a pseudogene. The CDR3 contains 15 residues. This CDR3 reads CASSTGLAGVETQYF. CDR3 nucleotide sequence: TGTGCCAGCAGCACTGGTCTAGCGGGGGTTGAGACCCAGTACTTC.

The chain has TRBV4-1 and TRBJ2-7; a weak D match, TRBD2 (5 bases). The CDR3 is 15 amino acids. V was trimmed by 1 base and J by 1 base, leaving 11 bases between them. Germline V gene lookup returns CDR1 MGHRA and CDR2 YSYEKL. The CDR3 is CASSQGRRLSYEQYF. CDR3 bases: TGCGCCAGCAGCCAAGGTCGGAGGTTATCCTACGAGCAGTACTTC.

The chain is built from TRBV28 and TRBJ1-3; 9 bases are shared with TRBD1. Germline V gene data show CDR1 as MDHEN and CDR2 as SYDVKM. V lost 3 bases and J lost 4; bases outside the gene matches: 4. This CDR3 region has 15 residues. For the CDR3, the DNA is TGTGCCAGCAGTTTGGGCGGGACAGGGGGAAACACCATATATTTT. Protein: CASSLGGTGGNTIYF.

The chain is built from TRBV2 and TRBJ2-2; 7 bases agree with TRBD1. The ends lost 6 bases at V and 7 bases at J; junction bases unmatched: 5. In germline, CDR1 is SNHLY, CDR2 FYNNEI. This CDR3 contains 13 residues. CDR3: CASRRTGDGELFF. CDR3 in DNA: TGTGCCAGCAGACGAACAGGGGACGGGGAGCTGTTTTTT.

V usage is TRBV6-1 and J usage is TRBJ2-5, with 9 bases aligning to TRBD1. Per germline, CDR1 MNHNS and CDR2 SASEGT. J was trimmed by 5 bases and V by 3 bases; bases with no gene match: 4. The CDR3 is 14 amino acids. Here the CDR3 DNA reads TGTGCCAGCAGTGAGCGGACAGGGGCCGAGACCCAGTACTTC. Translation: CASSERTGAETQYF.

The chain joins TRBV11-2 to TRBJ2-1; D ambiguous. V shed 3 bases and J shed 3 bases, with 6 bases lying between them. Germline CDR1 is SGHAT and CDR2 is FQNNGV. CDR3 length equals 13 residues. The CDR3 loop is CASSFGSYNEQFF. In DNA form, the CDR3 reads TGTGCCAGCAGCTTTGGTAGCTACAATGAGCAGTTCTTC.

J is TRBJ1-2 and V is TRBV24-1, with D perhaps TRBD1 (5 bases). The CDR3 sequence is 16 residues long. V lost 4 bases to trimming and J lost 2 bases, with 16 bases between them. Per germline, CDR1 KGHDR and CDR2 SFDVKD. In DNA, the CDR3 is TGTGCCACCAGTGACCCTCACGGGGGGACGAACTATGGCTACACCTTC. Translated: CATSDPHGGTNYGYTF.

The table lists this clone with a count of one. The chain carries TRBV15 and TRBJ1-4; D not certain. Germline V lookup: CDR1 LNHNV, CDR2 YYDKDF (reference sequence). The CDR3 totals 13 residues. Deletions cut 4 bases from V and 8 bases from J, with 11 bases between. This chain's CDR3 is CATSTRLGEKLFF. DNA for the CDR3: TGTGCCACCAGCACAAGACTCGGAGAAAAACTGTTTTTT.

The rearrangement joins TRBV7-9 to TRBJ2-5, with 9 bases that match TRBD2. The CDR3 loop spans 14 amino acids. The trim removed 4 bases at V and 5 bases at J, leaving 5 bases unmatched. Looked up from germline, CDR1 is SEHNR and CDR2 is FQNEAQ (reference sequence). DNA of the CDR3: TGTGCCAGCAGCTCGTTAGCGGGGGTGGAGACCCAGTACTTC. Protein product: CASSSLAGVETQYF. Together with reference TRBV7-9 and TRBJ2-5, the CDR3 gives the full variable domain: DTGVSQNPRHKITKRGQNVTFRCDPISEHNRLYWYRQTLGQGPEFLTYFQNEAQLEKSRLLSDRFSAERPKGSFSTLEIQRTEQGDSAMYLCASSSLAGVETQYFGPGTRLLVL.

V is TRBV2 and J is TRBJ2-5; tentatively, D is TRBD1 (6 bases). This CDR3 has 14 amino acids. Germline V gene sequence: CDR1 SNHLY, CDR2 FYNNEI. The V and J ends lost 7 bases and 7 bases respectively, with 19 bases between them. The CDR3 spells CASTEGGLGGTQYF. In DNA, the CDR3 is TGTGCCAGCACCGAGGGCGGGTTAGGGGGGACCCAGTACTTC.

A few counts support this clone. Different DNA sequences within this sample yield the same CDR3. This CDR3 is CATSRGRGGGTDTQYF. The DNA for the CDR3 is TGTGCCACCAGCAGAGGACGGGGGGGCGGGACAGATACGCAGTATTTT. The J gene is TRBJ2-3, the V gene TRBV15, with TRBD2 identical over 8 bases. CDR3 length: 16 residues. CDR1 and CDR2 (germline): LNHNV, YYDKDF (reference sequence). V was pared by 1 base and J by 3 bases, with 6 bases of the junction left unmatched.

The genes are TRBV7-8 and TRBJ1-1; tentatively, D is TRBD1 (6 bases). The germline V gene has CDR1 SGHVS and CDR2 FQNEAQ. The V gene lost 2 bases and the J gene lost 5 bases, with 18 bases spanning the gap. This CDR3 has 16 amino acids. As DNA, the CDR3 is TGTGCCAGCAGCTTATCGCCTACAGGGTTGCGGACTGAAGCTTTCTTT. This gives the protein CASSLSPTGLRTEAFF.

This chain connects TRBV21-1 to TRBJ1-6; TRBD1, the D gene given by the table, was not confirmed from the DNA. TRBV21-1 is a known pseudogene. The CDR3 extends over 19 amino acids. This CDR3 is CASSLDRVCSSSYNSPLHF. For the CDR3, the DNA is TGTGCCAGCAGTCTCGACAGGGTGTGTTCTAGCTCCTATAATTCACCCCTCCACTTT.

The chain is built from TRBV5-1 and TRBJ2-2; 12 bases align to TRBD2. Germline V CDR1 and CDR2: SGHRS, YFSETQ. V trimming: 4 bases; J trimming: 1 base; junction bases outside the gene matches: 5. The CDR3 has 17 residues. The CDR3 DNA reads TGCGCCAGCAGCGCGCAACTAGCGGGGGGGAACACCGGGGAGCTGTTTTTT. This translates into CASSAQLAGGNTGELFF.

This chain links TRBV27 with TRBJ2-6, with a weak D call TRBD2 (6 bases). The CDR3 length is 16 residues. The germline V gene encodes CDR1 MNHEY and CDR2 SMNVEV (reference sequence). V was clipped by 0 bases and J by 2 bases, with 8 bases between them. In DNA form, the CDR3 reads TGTGCCAGCAGTTTATCAGCGGGCCCTGGGGCCAACGTCCTGACTTTC. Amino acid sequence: CASSLSAGPGANVLTF.

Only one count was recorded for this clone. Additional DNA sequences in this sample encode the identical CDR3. Here the CDR3 reads CASTPSVAGANVLTF. The CDR3 DNA is TGTGCCAGTACCCCCTCGGTAGCTGGGGCCAACGTCCTGACTTTC. The rearrangement uses TRBV19 and TRBJ2-6; D gene uncertain. Germline V gene data show CDR1 as LNHDA and CDR2 as SQIVND (reference sequence). This CDR3 is built from 15 residues. Trimming left V 7 bases short and J 2 bases short, with 12 bases between.

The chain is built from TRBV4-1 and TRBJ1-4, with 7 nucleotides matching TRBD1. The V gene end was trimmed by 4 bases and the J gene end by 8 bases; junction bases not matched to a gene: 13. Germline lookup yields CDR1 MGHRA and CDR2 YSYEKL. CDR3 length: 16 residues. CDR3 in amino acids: CASSPTVDRVGEKLFF. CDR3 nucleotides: TGCGCCAGCAGCCCCACTGTCGACAGGGTGGGGGAAAAACTGTTTTTT.

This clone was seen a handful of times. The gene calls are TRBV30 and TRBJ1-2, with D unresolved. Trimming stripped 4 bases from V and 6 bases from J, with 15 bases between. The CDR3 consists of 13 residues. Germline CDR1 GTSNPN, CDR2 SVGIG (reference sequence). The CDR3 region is CAWTRQGFNGYTF. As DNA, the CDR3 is TGTGCCTGGACCCGACAAGGATTTAATGGCTACACCTTC.

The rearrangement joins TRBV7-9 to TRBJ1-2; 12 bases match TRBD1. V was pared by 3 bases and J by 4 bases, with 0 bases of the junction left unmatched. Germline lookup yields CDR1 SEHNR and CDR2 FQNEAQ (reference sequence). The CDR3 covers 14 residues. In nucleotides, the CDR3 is TGTGCCAGCAGCTTGGGACAGGGGGCCTATGGCTACACCTTC. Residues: CASSLGQGAYGYTF.

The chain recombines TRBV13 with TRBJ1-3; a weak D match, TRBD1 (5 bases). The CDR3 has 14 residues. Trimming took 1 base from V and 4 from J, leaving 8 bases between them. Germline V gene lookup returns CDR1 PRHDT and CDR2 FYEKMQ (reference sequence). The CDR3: CASSLAGPGNTIYF. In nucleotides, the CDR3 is TGTGCCAGCAGCTTAGCAGGGCCCGGAAACACCATATATTTT.

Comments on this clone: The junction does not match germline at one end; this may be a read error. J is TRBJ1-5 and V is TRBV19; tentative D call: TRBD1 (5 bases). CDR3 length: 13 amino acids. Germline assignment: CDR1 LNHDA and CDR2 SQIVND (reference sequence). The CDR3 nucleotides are TGTACCAGTAGTATGGCGGGGGTTCAGCCCCAGCATTTT. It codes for CTSSMAGVQPQHF.

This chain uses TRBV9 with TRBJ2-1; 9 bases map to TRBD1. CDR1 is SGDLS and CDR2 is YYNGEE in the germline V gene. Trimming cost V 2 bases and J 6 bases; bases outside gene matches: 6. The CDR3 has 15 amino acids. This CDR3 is CASSVRDRVRNEQFF. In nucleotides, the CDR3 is TGTGCCAGCAGCGTCCGGGACAGGGTTCGCAATGAGCAGTTCTTC.

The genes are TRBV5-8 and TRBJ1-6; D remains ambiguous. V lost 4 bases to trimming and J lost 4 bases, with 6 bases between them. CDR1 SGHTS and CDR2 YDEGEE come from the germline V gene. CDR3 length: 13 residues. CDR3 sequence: CASSAGYNSPLHF. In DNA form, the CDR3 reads TGTGCCAGCAGCGCCGGGTATAATTCACCCCTCCACTTT.

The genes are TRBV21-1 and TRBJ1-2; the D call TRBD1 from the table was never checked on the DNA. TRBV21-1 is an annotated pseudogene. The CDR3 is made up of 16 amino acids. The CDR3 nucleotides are TGTGCCAGCAGCTCGGCAGACAGGAGGACCAACTATGGCTACACCTTC. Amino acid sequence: CASSSADRRTNYGYTF.

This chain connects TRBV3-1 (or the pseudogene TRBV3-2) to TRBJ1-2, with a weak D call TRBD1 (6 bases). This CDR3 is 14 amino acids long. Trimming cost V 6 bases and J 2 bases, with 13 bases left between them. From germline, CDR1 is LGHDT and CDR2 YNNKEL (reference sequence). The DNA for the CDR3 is TGTGCCAGCAGTCCCGGGACATTGAACTATGGCTACACCTTC. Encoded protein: CASSPGTLNYGYTF.

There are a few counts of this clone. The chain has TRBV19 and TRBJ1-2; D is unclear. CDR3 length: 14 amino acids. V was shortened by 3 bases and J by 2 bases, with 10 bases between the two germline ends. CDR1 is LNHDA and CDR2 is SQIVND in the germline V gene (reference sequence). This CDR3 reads CASSIQAGNYGYTF. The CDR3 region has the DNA TGTGCCAGTAGTATTCAGGCGGGGAACTATGGCTACACCTTC.

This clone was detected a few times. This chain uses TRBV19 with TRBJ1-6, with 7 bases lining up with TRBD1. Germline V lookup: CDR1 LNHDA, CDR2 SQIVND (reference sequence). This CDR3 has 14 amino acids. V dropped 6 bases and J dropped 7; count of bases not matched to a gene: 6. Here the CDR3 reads CASRGTAENSPLHF. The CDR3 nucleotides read TGTGCCAGTAGGGGGACAGCTGAAAATTCACCCCTCCACTTT.